Following are 10 T cell receptor beta chains from one sample sequenced in a study of spatial heterogeneity in lung cancer. General study findings and limits: Tracking of tumor mutation counts was seen in expanded intratumoral alpha and beta TCR counts.

Time point here: sample taken at primary tumor resection. TCRdb redid the calling of the 5' RACE reads with MiXCR, one entry per CDR3 protein. This table has several thousand distinct CDR3 sequences, roughly 8% appearing once. Antigen specificity for these receptors is unknown. The input for sequencing was lung tumor tissue, taken at surgery. Every receptor here comes from a female donor with early-stage non-small cell lung cancer.

This clonotype showed up many times. The genes are TRBV29-1 and TRBJ2-3, with D perhaps being TRBD1 or TRBD2 (5 bases each). The CDR3 is 13 residues long. Trimming left V 4 bases short and J 1 base short, with 9 bases between. CDR1 is SQVTM, CDR2 ANQGSEA, per germline. CDR3 protein: CSVGGIGTDTQYF. The DNA for the CDR3 is TGCAGCGTTGGGGGGATCGGCACAGATACGCAGTATTTT.

This clonotype was detected many times. Mismatch with germline at one junction end may stem from a read error. The chain is built from TRBV24-1 and TRBJ2-4; perhaps TRBD2 as D (5 bases). This CDR3 spans 13 amino acids. Germline V gene sequence: CDR1 KGHDR, CDR2 SFDVKD. The CDR3, as DNA: TGTGCCACCAGTGACGGGATCCAGCCAACGTCGCACTTC. Amino acids: CATSDGIQPTSHF.

This clonotype was observed at least ten times. The chain recombines TRBV28 with TRBJ1-3; TRBD1 agrees at 8 bases. Germline V gene sequence: CDR1 MDHEN, CDR2 SYDVKM. Germline trimming cut 4 bases from V and 4 bases from J; bases unmatched to any gene: 3. This CDR3 is 14 amino acids long. The CDR3 protein is CASSSRDRGNTIYF. Here the CDR3 DNA reads TGTGCCAGCAGTTCCCGGGACAGGGGAAACACCATATATTTT.

By share, this clonotype ranks as medium-sized. The rearrangement uses TRBV11-2 and TRBJ1-6; 7 nucleotides align to TRBD1. J lost 0 bases, V lost 5 bases, and 13 bases had no gene match. CDR1 is SGHAT, CDR2 FQNNGV, per germline. The CDR3 spans 19 residues. CDR3 protein: CASSLTQGQSSSYNSPLHF. DNA of the CDR3: TGTGCCAGCAGCCTCACCCAGGGACAGTCGAGCTCCTATAATTCACCCCTCCACTTT.

This clonotype was counted many times. The genes are TRBV10-3 and TRBJ2-5; 8 bases are a match to TRBD2. The CDR3 consists of 14 residues. Per germline, CDR1 ENHRY and CDR2 SYGVKD. V gave up 6 bases and J gave up 0 bases; unmatched junction bases: 3. The CDR3 bases are TGTGCCATCAGCTCGGGGGGGGACCAAGAGACCCAGTACTTC. Amino acids: CAISSGGDQETQYF.

This clonotype occurred many times. The V call is TRBV2, the J call TRBJ2-2, with D uncertain. CDR1 is SNHLY, CDR2 FYNNEI, per germline. This CDR3 comprises 10 residues. Trimming took 4 bases from V and 6 from J, leaving 0 bases between them. CDR3 sequence: CASSAGELFF. The DNA of the CDR3 is TGTGCCAGCAGTGCCGGGGAGCTGTTTTTT.

This clonotype rates as medium-sized. The chain couples TRBV6-6 to TRBJ1-5, with 9 positions matching TRBD1. Germline V gives CDR1 MNHNY, CDR2 SVGAGI (reference sequence). After removal of 2 bases from V and 9 bases from J, the junction contained 11 bases not matched to a gene. The CDR3 totals 16 residues. In nucleotides, the CDR3 is TGTGCCAGCAGTTACAGTCCGGGACAGGGAACAGCGCCCCAGCATTTT. It encodes CASSYSPGQGTAPQHF.

This rearrangement joins TRBV12-3 or TRBV12-4 to TRBJ2-7, with TRBD1 matching 7 bases. With 6 bases clipped from V and 3 bases from J, the junction kept 11 bases outside the gene matches. This CDR3 comprises 15 residues. CDR3 bases: TGTGCCAGCAGCCCGACTCGGGACAGCTTCTACGAGCAGTACTTC. This encodes CASSPTRDSFYEQYF.

In its sample, this clonotype was seen many times. This chain connects TRBV10-3 to TRBJ1-1; 11 bases align to TRBD1. The CDR3 is 15 residues long. Trimming cost V 6 bases and J 4 bases; bases outside gene matches: 7. Germline CDR1 ENHRY, CDR2 SYGVKD. The CDR3 reads CAISGQGAAGTEAFF. In DNA, the CDR3 is TGTGCCATCAGCGGACAGGGGGCGGCGGGCACTGAAGCTTTCTTT.

This clonotype has at least ten counts. The chain has TRBV9 and TRBJ2-2, with TRBD2 matching 9 bases. Germline CDR1 reads SGDLS; CDR2 reads YYNGEE. Germline trimming cut 1 base from V and 6 bases from J; bases unmatched to any gene: 10. CDR3 length equals 17 residues. The CDR3 DNA reads TGTGCCAGCAGCGTAAACTTGGCGGGGGGGCCCGCCGGGGAGCTGTTTTTT. This sequence encodes CASSVNLAGGPAGELFF.